The 26 T cell receptor beta chains given below trace back to one sample, sequenced in a study of spatial heterogeneity in lung cancer. TCRdb recomputed calls from the 5' RACE reads with MiXCR, one row per CDR3 protein. This sample has over 85,000 distinct CDR3 sequences, with 19% found just once. Time point specified: blood at routine non-recurrence follow-up after resection. Here the sequenced sample was PBMCs, taken at follow-up. All receptors derive from a male donor with early-stage non-small cell lung cancer.

The chain employs TRBV5-1 and TRBJ1-2; the match to TRBD1 covers 7 bases. The length of the CDR3 is 13 residues. With 3 bases clipped from V and 8 bases from J, the junction kept 7 bases outside the gene matches. Looked up from germline, CDR1 is SGHRS and CDR2 is YFSETQ. This chain's CDR3 is CASSSDRVGGYTF. DNA for the CDR3: TGCGCCAGCAGCTCCGACAGGGTGGGCGGCTACACCTTC.

The chain couples TRBV14 to TRBJ2-3; D tentatively fits TRBD1 or TRBD2 (5 bases each). The V gene lost 1 base and the J gene lost 4 bases, with 18 bases spanning the gap. This CDR3 has 17 residues. Germline CDR1 reads SGHDN; CDR2 reads FVKESK. For the CDR3, the DNA is TGTGCCAGCAGCCAAGCTTTTGGGGGTGATGATCCAGATACGCAGTATTTT. It codes for CASSQAFGGDDPDTQYF. Based on the CDR3 plus reference TRBV14 and TRBJ2-3, the full variable domain is EAGVTQFPSHSVIEKGQTVTLRCDPISGHDNLYWYRRVMGKEIKFLLHFVKESKQDESGMPNNRFLAERTGGTYSTLKVQPAELEDSGVYFCASSQAFGGDDPDTQYFGPGTRLTVL.

The V call is TRBV7-2, the J call TRBJ1-2; the D is unclear. Germline loops: CDR1 SGHTA, CDR2 FQGNSA. Deletions cut 5 bases from V and 0 bases from J, with 7 bases between. The CDR3 runs 13 residues. This chain's CDR3 is CASSHDTNYGYTF. In DNA form, the CDR3 reads TGTGCCAGCAGCCACGACACTAACTATGGCTACACCTTC. The whole variable domain, remainder taken from reference TRBV7-2 and TRBJ1-2, is GAGVSQSPSNKVTEKGKDVELRCDPISGHTALYWYRQSLGQGLEFLIYFQGNSAPDKSGLPSDRFSAERTGGSVSTLTIQRTQQEDSAVYLCASSHDTNYGYTFGSGTRLTVV.

The CDR3 loop is CASSQDRTQPQHF. DNA for the CDR3: TGCGCCAGCAGCCAAGATCGTACTCAGCCCCAGCATTTT. V is TRBV4-3 and J is TRBJ1-5; no clear D gene. The ends were cut back, 0 bases at V and 6 bases at J, with 6 bases in the middle. In germline, CDR1 is LGHNA, CDR2 YSLEER. The CDR3 has 13 amino acids.

The V call is TRBV20-1, the J call TRBJ2-7, with D maybe TRBD1 (5 bases). Germline V lookup: CDR1 DFQATT, CDR2 SNEGSKA (reference sequence). V was clipped by 6 bases and J by 4 bases, with 16 bases between them. The CDR3 length is 13 residues. The CDR3: CSAPKPGYYEQYF. CDR3 DNA: TGCAGTGCCCCCAAACCAGGGTATTACGAGCAGTACTTC.

V gene TRBV5-8 combines with J gene TRBJ2-5; a weak D match, TRBD1 (6 bases). The CDR3 contains 14 residues. V was cut by 2 bases and J by 4 bases, with 12 bases left in between. Germline-derived CDR1 and CDR2 are SGHTS and YDEGEE. In nucleotides, the CDR3 is TGTGCCAGCAGCTTTACAGGGTTCCCAGAGACCCAGTACTTC. It codes for CASSFTGFPETQYF.

This clonotype was seen a few times. The rearrangement uses TRBV7-8 and TRBJ1-5; no clear D gene. V was trimmed by 4 bases and J by 0 bases, leaving 16 bases between them. CDR1 and CDR2 (germline): SGHVS, FQNEAQ. The CDR3 is made up of 17 amino acids. CDR3 loop: CASSWAVGSYSNQPQHF. The CDR3 bases are TGTGCCAGCAGCTGGGCAGTCGGGTCCTATAGCAATCAGCCCCAGCATTTT.

This chain links TRBV29-1 with TRBJ2-7, with 7 bases identical to TRBD2. With 2 bases clipped from V and 7 bases from J, the junction kept 14 bases outside the gene matches. Germline V CDR1 and CDR2: SQVTM, ANQGSEA. The length of the CDR3 is 15 residues. The CDR3 protein is CSVERRMGGRKEQYF. CDR3 in DNA: TGCAGCGTTGAACGCCGAATGGGAGGGCGGAAGGAGCAGTACTTC.

The rearrangement uses TRBV2 and TRBJ2-1, with D perhaps matching TRBD1 (5 bases). The CDR3 extends over 14 amino acids. Germline-derived CDR1 and CDR2 are SNHLY and FYNNEI. Trimming shortened V by 4 bases and J by 6 bases, and 13 bases separated the two germline ends. The CDR3 protein is CASSGRVGSNEQFF. The CDR3 nucleotides read TGTGCCAGCAGTGGCAGGGTCGGTAGCAATGAGCAGTTCTTC.

This clonotype has only a few counts. The rearrangement links TRBV7-2 to TRBJ2-3; 7 bases agree with TRBD1. The CDR3 is 15 residues long. Germline CDR1 is SGHTA and CDR2 is FQGNSA. Trimming removed 10 bases from V and 0 bases from J; junction bases left unmatched: 10. CDR3 loop: CAISTGYLSTDTQYF. The CDR3 region has the DNA TGTGCCATCTCGACAGGGTATCTTAGCACAGATACGCAGTATTTT.

The V and J genes are TRBV14 and TRBJ2-5, with D unclear. Germline V gene data show CDR1 as SGHDN and CDR2 as FVKESK. The ends were cut back, 1 base at V and 7 bases at J, with 7 bases in the middle. The CDR3 spans 12 residues. The CDR3 DNA reads as TGTGCCAGCAGCCAAGTTGCTGGGACCCAGTACTTC. Translation gives CASSQVAGTQYF.

The chain joins TRBV21-1 to TRBJ2-1; no check of the table's D call, TRBD1, against the DNA was made. TRBV21-1 is recorded as a pseudogene. The length of the CDR3 is 14 residues. In nucleotides, the CDR3 is TGTGCCCGCCGACAGGGGGATACGGGGGATGAGCAGTTCTTC. Protein: CARRQGDTGDEQFF.

This clonotype was seen once. The rearrangement joins TRBV4-2 to TRBJ2-7, with D possibly TRBD2 on 5 matching bases. CDR1 and CDR2 from the germline V gene are LGHNA and YNFKEQ. The CDR3 sequence is 14 residues long. The V end lost 3 bases, the J end lost 0 bases, and 9 bases lay between the germline ends. CDR3 in DNA: TGTGCCAGCAGCCATGCGGGCGTCTCCTACGAGCAGTACTTC. Translation: CASSHAGVSYEQYF.

In its sample, this clonotype was seen a few times. The gene calls are TRBV9 and TRBJ2-3; D is possibly TRBD1 or TRBD2 (6 bases each). The CDR3 totals 15 residues. CDR1 and CDR2 (germline): SGDLS, YYNGEE. The germline V and J ends were trimmed by 4 bases and 5 bases, with 17 bases remaining between them. The DNA for the CDR3 is TGTGCCAGCAGCCCCCATGGGGGGCAGGGAGATACGCAGTATTTT. It yields the protein CASSPHGGQGDTQYF.

This clonotype showed up just a few times. This sequence joins TRBV29-1 and TRBJ2-5, with D perhaps TRBD1 (6 bases). This CDR3 region has 12 residues. Germline loops: CDR1 SQVTM, CDR2 ANQGSEA. V gave up 5 bases and J gave up 6 bases, with 13 bases separating them. The CDR3 protein is CSVYGQQQTQYF. In nucleotides, the CDR3 is TGCAGCGTTTATGGACAGCAGCAGACCCAGTACTTC.

The chain joins TRBV14 to TRBJ1-2, with D hard to call. Germline CDR1 and CDR2: SGHDN and FVKESK. The CDR3 sequence is 16 residues long. Trimming pared 4 bases from V and 5 bases from J, leaving 20 bases between. The CDR3 nucleotides read TGTGCCAGCAGCCGGGCTCCTTCGGACGGAAAGTATGGCTACACCTTC. It translates to CASSRAPSDGKYGYTF.

A few counts support this clonotype. V usage is TRBV4-1 and J usage is TRBJ2-3; D is ambiguous. Trimming took off 2 bases at V and 0 bases at J, with 15 bases between the two ends. The CDR3 has 17 residues. Germline V gene sequence: CDR1 MGHRA, CDR2 YSYEKL. The CDR3 reads CASSQFWSSLSTDTQYF. The CDR3 DNA is TGCGCCAGCAGCCAATTTTGGTCCAGCTTAAGCACAGATACGCAGTATTTT.

A few counts support this clonotype. The V call is TRBV20-1, the J call TRBJ1-1; 8 nucleotides line up with TRBD1. The CDR3 sequence is 14 residues long. The germline V gene encodes CDR1 DFQATT and CDR2 SNEGSKA (reference sequence). V shed 4 bases and J 5 bases; nucleotides not matched to a gene: 9. In nucleotides, the CDR3 is TGCAGTGCTAAAAGACAGGGGTTGGGAACTGAAGCTTTCTTT. As protein: CSAKRQGLGTEAFF.

This rearrangement joins TRBV6-1 to TRBJ1-5, with a tentative D call TRBD1 (6 bases). Trimming left V 2 bases short and J 6 bases short, with 17 bases between. CDR3 size: 16 residues. CDR1 MNHNS and CDR2 SASEGT come from the germline V gene. CDR3 region: CASSELGQSRPQPQHF. CDR3 nucleotides: TGTGCCAGCAGTGAATTGGGACAATCTCGGCCTCAGCCCCAGCATTTT.

This clonotype was observed a handful of times. The chain combines TRBV7-9 with TRBJ2-1; D is undetermined. Germline assignment: CDR1 SEHNR and CDR2 FQNEAQ (reference sequence). The ends were cut back, 6 bases at V and 1 base at J, with 7 bases in the middle. The CDR3 runs 13 residues. CDR3 residues: CASRLGSYNEQFF. DNA for the CDR3: TGTGCCAGCAGACTGGGGTCCTACAATGAGCAGTTCTTC.

The gene calls are TRBV24-1 and TRBJ2-3; TRBD2 aligns across 12 bases. Germline CDR1 KGHDR, CDR2 SFDVKD. The CDR3 runs 18 residues. Unmatched junction bases numbered 16, after V lost 9 bases and J lost 4 bases. This chain's CDR3 is CATRAFASGGATSDTQYF. CDR3 nucleotide sequence: TGTGCCACCCGCGCGTTCGCTAGCGGGGGGGCCACATCAGATACGCAGTATTTT.

The chain links TRBV7-2 to TRBJ2-1; TRBD1 aligns across 7 bases. Germline V lookup: CDR1 SGHTA, CDR2 FQGNSA. Trimming at V came to 0 bases and at J to 7 bases, leaving 3 bases not matched to a gene. The CDR3 extends over 14 amino acids. CDR3 nucleotide sequence: TGTGCCAGCAGCTTAGCGGGACAGCGAAATGAGCAGTTCTTC. Encoded protein: CASSLAGQRNEQFF.

The chain combines TRBV4-1 with TRBJ2-5; a possible D gene is TRBD1 (8 bases). V gave up 3 bases and J gave up 5 bases, with 19 bases separating them. The CDR3 is made up of 16 amino acids. The V gene's germline CDR1 is MGHRA and CDR2 YSYEKL. CDR3: CASSQSGAGGAETQYF. The CDR3 nucleotides are TGCGCCAGCAGCCAGAGCGGGGCAGGGGGCGCGGAGACCCAGTACTTC.

The chain recombines TRBV11-1 with TRBJ2-3; 9 bases line up with TRBD1. The CDR3 is 15 amino acids. The trim removed 5 bases at V and 1 base at J, leaving 4 bases unmatched. CDR1 is SGHAT, CDR2 FQDESV, per germline (reference sequence). The chain's CDR3 is CASSPRDRGTDTQYF. The CDR3 DNA reads TGTGCCAGCAGCCCCCGGGACAGGGGCACAGATACGCAGTATTTT.

The V call is TRBV5-1, the J call TRBJ1-2; D unclear. This CDR3 is 13 amino acids long. From germline, CDR1 is SGHRS and CDR2 YFSETQ. V shed 0 bases and J shed 0 bases, with 3 bases lying between them. CDR3 protein: CASSLGTNYGYTF. In DNA, the CDR3 is TGCGCCAGCAGCTTGGGGACTAACTATGGCTACACCTTC.

This chain uses TRBV19 with TRBJ1-2, with 7 positions matching TRBD1. The trim removed 6 bases at V and 4 bases at J, leaving 14 bases unmatched. There are 16 residues in the CDR3. Germline V lookup: CDR1 LNHDA, CDR2 SQIVND (reference sequence). The CDR3 DNA reads TGTGCCAGTAGCCCGACAAGGGGGCAGGGGAGCTATGGCTACACCTTC. As protein: CASSPTRGQGSYGYTF.